This section outlines one TCR beta chain sequence together with its context. The target antigen is unknown. The unexposed donors gave CD4+ T cells in about 2011-2019, prior to COVID-19. Isolation of CD4+ T cells took place after about 9 days in culture. Unexposed-donor CD4+ T cells were probed with SARS-CoV-2 S/N and four cold-coronavirus spikes, cells permitting. About 2 million PBMCs per well were cultured with around 9.9 IU/ml IL-2. Repertoires were generated with immunoSEQ multiplex PCR, while TCRdb's copy carries only in-frame clones and drops some. This table has tens of thousands of clones, 73% appearing once. V lost 0 bases and J lost 0; bases outside the gene matches: 3. CDR1 is LGHNA, CDR2 YNFKEQ, per germline. This CDR3 region has 17 residues. The data derive from a study of CD4 T cells in relation to SARS-CoV-2 and coronaviruses. The overall study: TCR beta CDR3s were sequenced after roughly eleven-day antigen culture of PBMCs.

The sequenced sample was CD4+ T cells from PBMCs, cultured in vitro. This clonotype originated in a human donor in good health. This chain links TRBV4-2 with TRBJ2-1; 9 bases line up with TRBD2. The CDR3 spells CASSQDSGSLSYNEQFF. The CDR3 DNA reads as TGTGCCAGCAGCCAAGATAGCGGGAGTCTCTCCTACAATGAGCAGTTCTTC.